This T cell receptor (beta chain) was recorded in a study of blood T cells in healthy people across ages. General study results and limits: Older age coincided with a roughly linear decline in TCR beta diversity per million T cells. A strong correlation was seen between TCR beta diversity and naive T cell percentage.

This clonotype was detected ten times or more. Its matching antigen is unknown. Trimming cost V 4 bases and J 6 bases; bases outside gene matches: 7. CDR3 length equals 15 residues. CDR1 is SEHNR and CDR2 is FQNEAQ in the germline V gene (reference sequence). PCR was performed a second time for about 7 to 12 cycles using a sample-barcoded 5' primer and a J-beta primer mix. TCRdb re-analysed the 5' RACE reads in MiXCR, keeping a single row per CDR3 protein. The sample consists of some 1.7 million distinct CDR3 sequences, about 30% of them appearing once. Sequenced input: blood. The receptor comes from a young woman in good health. The gene calls are TRBV7-9 and TRBJ2-7, with 12 positions matching TRBD1. This CDR3 is CASSYEMGQGAEQYF. In nucleotides, the CDR3 is TGTGCCAGCAGCTACGAGATGGGACAGGGGGCCGAGCAGTACTTC.